This TCR beta chain appears in the sequencing data of a study of T cells after yellow fever vaccination. Notes on the study in general: Among all clonotypes, a small share was observed in both CD4 and CD8 compartments. Any FACS-sorted repertoire could hold abundant clonotypes that contaminate it from the bulk population. It was the secondary response that reached its peak faster, day 5 versus 15, but it was weaker.

Conversion of TCR transcripts into cDNA relied on 5'RACE template switching, which added a universal primer site and UMIs. From the 5' RACE reads, TCRdb called clonotypes with MiXCR, one entry per CDR3 protein. The repertoire includes a few hundred thousand distinct CDR3 sequences, roughly 4% of them detected once, and around 19% sits in the top ten. This clonotype was detected ten times or more. Its antigen remains unknown. This CDR3 has 14 amino acids. V lost 4 bases and J 8 bases, leaving 12 bases between the germline ends. Per the germline V gene, CDR1 is SGHTA and CDR2 is FQGNSA. The source is a young man who received the YFV17D yellow fever vaccine. The chain has TRBV7-2 and TRBJ1-6; D is uncertain. Material: PBMCs, obtained 15 days after the yellow fever booster vaccination. The CDR3 DNA sequence: TGTGCCAGCAGCTCGCGCTACACCGATTCACCCCTCCACTTT. Encoded protein: CASSSRYTDSPLHF. Full variable domain (missing parts from reference TRBV7-2 and TRBJ1-6): GAGVSQSPSNKVTEKGKDVELRCDPISGHTALYWYRQSLGQGLEFLIYFQGNSAPDKSGLPSDRFSAERTGGSVSTLTIQRTQQEDSAVYLCASSSRYTDSPLHFGNGTRLTVT.